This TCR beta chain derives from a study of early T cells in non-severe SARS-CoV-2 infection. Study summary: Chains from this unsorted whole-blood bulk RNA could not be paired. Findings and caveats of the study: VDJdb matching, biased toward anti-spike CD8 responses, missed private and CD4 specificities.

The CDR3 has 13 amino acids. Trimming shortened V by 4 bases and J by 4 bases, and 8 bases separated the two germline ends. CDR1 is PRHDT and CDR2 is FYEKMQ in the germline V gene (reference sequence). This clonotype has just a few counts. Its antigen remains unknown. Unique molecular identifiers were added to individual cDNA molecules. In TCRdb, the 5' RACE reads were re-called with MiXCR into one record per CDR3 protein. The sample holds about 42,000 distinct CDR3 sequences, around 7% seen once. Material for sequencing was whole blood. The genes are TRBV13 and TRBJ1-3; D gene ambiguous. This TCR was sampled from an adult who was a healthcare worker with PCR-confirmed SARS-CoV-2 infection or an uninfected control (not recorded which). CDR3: CASSSDGGNTIYF. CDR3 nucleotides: TGTGCCAGCAGCTCGGACGGGGGAAACACCATATATTTT.